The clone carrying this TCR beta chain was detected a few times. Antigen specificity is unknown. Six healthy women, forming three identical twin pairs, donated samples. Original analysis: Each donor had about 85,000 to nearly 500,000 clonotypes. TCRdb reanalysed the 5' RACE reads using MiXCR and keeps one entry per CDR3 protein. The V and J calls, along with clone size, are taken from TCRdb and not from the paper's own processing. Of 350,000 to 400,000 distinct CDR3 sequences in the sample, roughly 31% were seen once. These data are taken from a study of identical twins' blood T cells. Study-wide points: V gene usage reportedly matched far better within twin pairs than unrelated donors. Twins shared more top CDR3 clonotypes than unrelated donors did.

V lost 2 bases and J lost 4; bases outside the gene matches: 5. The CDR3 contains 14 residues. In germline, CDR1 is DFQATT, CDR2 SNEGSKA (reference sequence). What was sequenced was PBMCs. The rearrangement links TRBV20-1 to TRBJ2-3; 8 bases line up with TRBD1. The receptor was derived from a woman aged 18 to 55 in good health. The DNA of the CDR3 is TGCAGTGCTAGACGTCCAGGGGGCGCAGATACGCAGTATTTT. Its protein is CSARRPGGADTQYF.